Given below is one T cell receptor beta chain in context. The antigen is unknown. TCRdb itself ran the reads through MiXCR, one entry per CDR3 protein. The sample consists of approximately 43,000 distinct CDR3 sequences, 20% to 25% of them appearing once. This record belongs to a study of T cell repertoires in cytomegalovirus infection. About the research overall: Evidence of both CMV infection and a matching HLA type came from public TCR beta signatures.

The specimen was PBMCs, sequenced either directly or after in vitro stimulation (not recorded which). This TCR was sampled from a human donor in good health (CMV status not recorded). Some clones in this sample may be carry-over from other donors' samples.

The CDR3 region is CASSSLTGGETQYF. DNA of the CDR3: TGCGCCAGCAGCTCCCTGACAGGAGGAGAGACCCAGTACTTC. V gene TRBV5-1 combines with J gene TRBJ2-5; possibly TRBD1 for D (6 bases). Germline V lookup: CDR1 SGHRS, CDR2 YFSETQ. Between the trimmed V and J ends, which lost 3 bases and 4 bases, there was a span of 13 bases. The CDR3 length is 14 residues.